The sequence of this TCR beta chain was determined in a study of graft-versus-host responses after intestinal transplantation. Turning to the study itself: Transplants were multivisceral, liver-intestinal, or isolated intestinal. Each recipient received anti-thymocyte globulin induction, then tacrolimus and steroids for roughly 3 years.

Produced via immunoSEQ multiplex PCR; TCRdb's table is partial and in-frame only. The profile shows some 9,300 clones, under 95% of them singletons. From germline, CDR1 is SEHNR and CDR2 FQNEAQ (reference sequence). This CDR3 spans 16 amino acids. V was pared by 1 base and J by 5 bases, with 16 bases between. The chain is built from TRBV7-9 and TRBJ2-3; TRBD1 is a possible D gene (6 bases). Here the sequenced sample was PBMCs, taken around 47 days after intestinal transplant. The receptor was isolated from a human patient who received an intestinal transplant, so some T cells may come from the graft donor. The CDR3 region is CASSLVLTVTGDTQYF. CDR3 bases: TGTGCCAGCAGCTTAGTTTTGACTGTGACAGGAGATACGCAGTATTTT. Based on the CDR3 plus reference TRBV7-9 and TRBJ2-3, the full variable domain is DTGVSQNPRHKITKRGQNVTFRCDPISEHNRLYWYRQTLGQGPEFLTYFQNEAQLEKSRLLSDRFSAERPKGSFSTLEIQRTEQGDSAMYLCASSLVLTVTGDTQYFGPGTRLTVL.